Each of the 28 T cell receptor beta chains below was sequenced from the same sample in a study of shared clonotypes between healthy human individuals. The data were produced by immunoSEQ multiplex PCR, yet TCRdb's version contains in-frame clones alone and is incomplete. Of more than 2,000,000 clones listed, 85% to 95% were seen once; the top ten hold 0.39%. Sequencing used naive CD4+ T cells from PBMCs. The sample's subset: CD45RA+ positively selected. These receptors were collected from a young man in good health. Some clones in this sample may be carry-over from other donors' samples.

As for this clone: Other nucleotide sequences in the sample specify the same CDR3. The chain recombines TRBV18 with TRBJ2-5, with D uncertain. Per germline, CDR1 KGHSH and CDR2 LQKENI. V shed 0 bases and J shed 4 bases, with 9 bases lying between them. This CDR3 region has 14 residues. CDR3 sequence reads: CASSPPGLRETQYF. For the CDR3, the DNA is TGTGCCAGCTCACCACCGGGGTTGCGAGAGACCCAGTACTTC.

The chain is built from TRBV6-1 and TRBJ2-7; D may match TRBD1 or TRBD2 (5 bases each). Looked up from germline, CDR1 is MNHNS and CDR2 is SASEGT. This CDR3 region has 12 residues. Trimming shortened V by 6 bases and J by 9 bases, and 15 bases separated the two germline ends. The CDR3 coding sequence is TGTGCCAGCAGCGACCAGGGAGAACGGCAGTACTTC. Translation: CASSDQGERQYF.

The chain carries TRBV18 and TRBJ2-3; unclear D gene. Germline-derived CDR1 and CDR2 are KGHSH and LQKENI. The CDR3 is 15 residues long. Trimming removed 2 bases from V and 0 bases from J, with 9 bases in between. The CDR3 reads CASSPVSASTDTQYF. CDR3 nucleotide sequence: TGTGCCAGCTCACCAGTGTCGGCGAGCACAGATACGCAGTATTTT.

J is TRBJ1-1 and V is TRBV6-5; D is possibly TRBD1 (5 bases). Trimming shortened V by 3 bases and J by 4 bases, and 12 bases separated the two germline ends. The CDR3 loop spans 14 amino acids. Germline V gene sequence: CDR1 MNHEY, CDR2 SVGAGI. CDR3 sequence: CASSYGGGGTEAFF. CDR3 DNA sequence: TGTGCCAGCAGTTATGGGGGTGGTGGCACTGAAGCTTTCTTT.

V usage is TRBV2 and J usage is TRBJ2-7; possibly TRBD2 for D (6 bases). The V gene lost 7 bases and the J gene lost 2 bases, with 18 bases spanning the gap. The CDR3 has 15 residues. Germline-derived CDR1 and CDR2 are SNHLY and FYNNEI. CDR3 bases: TGTGCCAGCACCTATAGCGAGGGAGGCCCCTACGAGCAGTACTTC. It is translated as CASTYSEGGPYEQYF.

The CDR3 spells CASSHYGGLRAPDTQYF. The CDR3 DNA follows: TGCGCCAGCAGCCACTACGGCGGGCTGCGGGCTCCAGATACGCAGTATTTT. The rearrangement links TRBV5-1 to TRBJ2-3, with D maybe TRBD2 (5 bases). V dropped 4 bases and J dropped 4 bases, with 22 bases sitting between them. There are 17 residues in the CDR3. Germline CDR1 and CDR2: SGHRS and YFSETQ.

Concerning this clone itself: Different DNA sequences within this sample yield the same CDR3. The chain recombines TRBV28 with TRBJ1-3; a weak D match, TRBD1 (6 bases). V lost 1 base, J lost 2 bases, and 9 bases lay in between. CDR1 and CDR2 from the germline V gene are MDHEN and SYDVKM. CDR3 length: 15 residues. The CDR3 DNA follows: TGTGCCAGCAGTTTATCTCCAGGGGCTGGAAACACCATATATTTT. Its protein product is CASSLSPGAGNTIYF.

The chain combines TRBV11-2 with TRBJ2-7; possible D gene TRBD2, 5 bases. The V end was cut by 1 base, the J end by 2 bases, with 12 bases between. Per germline, CDR1 SGHAT and CDR2 FQNNGV. The CDR3 is 15 residues long. The DNA of the CDR3 is TGTGCCAGCAGCTTAGTCGCGGGTATGGCCTACGAGCAGTACTTC. Translated, it gives CASSLVAGMAYEQYF.

V and J are TRBV5-5 and TRBJ2-5, with 8 bases aligning to TRBD1. The ends lost 2 bases at V and 4 bases at J; junction bases unmatched: 10. There are 16 residues in the CDR3. The germline V gene encodes CDR1 SGHKS and CDR2 YYEKEE (reference sequence). The CDR3 nucleotides read TGTGCCAGCAGCTTTGGACAGGGAGGTAGTGGAGAGACCCAGTACTTC. It is translated as CASSFGQGGSGETQYF.

This sequence joins TRBV4-1 and TRBJ1-1; a possible D gene is TRBD1 (6 bases). V lost 5 bases and J lost 0, with 13 bases in between. The CDR3 length is 15 residues. Germline values: CDR1 MGHRA, CDR2 YSYEKL. The CDR3 sequence: CASSTWTDLNTEAFF. The DNA for the CDR3 is TGCGCCAGCAGCACCTGGACAGATTTGAACACTGAAGCTTTCTTT.

The chain joins TRBV28 to TRBJ2-3; TRBD1 matches 9 bases. CDR3 length: 16 amino acids. Germline CDR1 and CDR2: MDHEN and SYDVKM. Trimming at V came to 5 bases and at J to 2 bases, leaving 8 bases not matched to a gene. CDR3 nucleotides: TGTGCCAGCAGTCCATACGGGACAGGGTACACAGATACGCAGTATTTT. Residues: CASSPYGTGYTDTQYF. The whole variable domain, filled in from reference TRBV28 and TRBJ2-3, reads DVKVTQSSRYLVKRTGEKVFLECVQDMDHENMFWYRQDPGLGLRLIYFSYDVKMKEKGDIPEGYSVSREKKERFSLILESASTNQTSMYLCASSPYGTGYTDTQYFGPGTRLTVL.

This clone came up once. The rearrangement links TRBV11-2 to TRBJ2-7; TRBD2 is a possible D gene (6 bases). The CDR3 is 16 amino acids. V was cut by 1 base and J by 4 bases, with 17 bases left in between. Germline V gene sequence: CDR1 SGHAT, CDR2 FQNNGV. The CDR3 reads CASSLVGAGSAYEQYF. CDR3 nucleotide sequence: TGTGCCAGCAGCTTAGTGGGTGCGGGGTCAGCGTACGAGCAGTACTTC.

This sequence joins TRBV7-9 and TRBJ2-2; the match to TRBD1 covers 10 bases. Germline values: CDR1 SEHNR, CDR2 FQNEAQ (reference sequence). The length of the CDR3 is 15 residues. J lost 6 bases, V lost 5 bases, and 6 bases had no gene match. This chain's CDR3 is CASSDRDRGSGELFF. DNA for the CDR3: TGTGCCAGCAGCGATCGGGACAGGGGATCCGGGGAGCTGTTTTTT.

A single count supports this clone. The chain is built from TRBV7-9 and TRBJ1-4; D gene ambiguous. The CDR3 spans 12 residues. Trimming pared 2 bases from V and 10 bases from J, leaving 8 bases between. Germline V gene lookup returns CDR1 SEHNR and CDR2 FQNEAQ (reference sequence). CDR3 protein: CASSLIEGKLFF. The DNA of the CDR3 is TGTGCCAGCAGCTTAATCGAAGGAAAACTGTTTTTT. The full variable domain, rest sourced from reference TRBV7-9 and TRBJ1-4, is DTGVSQNPRHKITKRGQNVTFRCDPISEHNRLYWYRQTLGQGPEFLTYFQNEAQLEKSRLLSDRFSAERPKGSFSTLEIQRTEQGDSAMYLCASSLIEGKLFFGSGTQLSVL.

In its sample, this clone was seen once. The chain is built from TRBV28 and TRBJ2-3; no reliable D call. The CDR3 runs 16 residues. The V end lost 5 bases, the J end lost 0 bases, and 15 bases lay between the germline ends. Germline CDR1 and CDR2: MDHEN and SYDVKM. CDR3 loop: CASSRMSVLSTDTQYF. CDR3 in DNA: TGTGCCAGCAGTCGGATGAGTGTCTTGAGCACAGATACGCAGTATTTT.

Worth noting for this clone: A junction end diverges from the germline sequence, so it may reflect a read error. V usage is TRBV5-4 and J usage is TRBJ2-5; 8 bases align to TRBD1. CDR3 length: 13 amino acids. Germline CDR1 and CDR2: SGHNT and YYREEE (reference sequence). The CDR3 sequence is CASSLATTGDSHF. The CDR3 DNA is TGTGCCAGCAGCTTGGCCACGACAGGGGACTCCCACTTC. Supplemented by reference TRBV5-4 and TRBJ2-5, the full variable domain reads ETGVTQSPTHLIKTRGQQVTLRCSSQSGHNTVSWYQQALGQGPQFIFQYYREEENGRGNFPPRFSGLQFPNYSSELNVNALELDDSALYLCASSLATTGDSHFGPGTRLLVL.

The chain links TRBV28 to TRBJ1-5; a possible D gene is TRBD1 (5 bases). The germline gives CDR1 MDHEN, CDR2 SYDVKM. The CDR3 is 17 residues long. The germline V and J ends were trimmed by 2 bases and 3 bases, with 17 bases remaining between them. The DNA for the CDR3 is TGTGCCAGCAGTTTAGTGTATTCGGGGACCCTCAATCAGCCCCAGCATTTT. Translated, it gives CASSLVYSGTLNQPQHF.

The chain combines TRBV5-1 with TRBJ2-1; D is possibly TRBD2 (5 bases). Deletions cut 4 bases from V and 4 bases from J, with 9 bases between. The CDR3 covers 13 residues. Germline V gene sequence: CDR1 SGHRS, CDR2 YFSETQ. CDR3 coding DNA: TGCGCCAGCAGCGCGGACTGGTACAATGAGCAGTTCTTC. As protein: CASSADWYNEQFF.

This clone was seen once. V usage is TRBV28 and J usage is TRBJ2-7; 16 nucleotides align to TRBD2. Germline V gene lookup returns CDR1 MDHEN and CDR2 SYDVKM. J was trimmed by 10 bases and V by 4 bases; bases with no gene match: 7. The CDR3 sequence is 15 residues long. The CDR3 spells CASSSGTSGRAEQYF. The CDR3 DNA sequence: TGTGCCAGCAGTTCTGGGACTAGCGGGAGGGCCGAACAGTACTTC.

The chain has TRBV25-1 and TRBJ1-1; D remains ambiguous. Germline V gene lookup returns CDR1 MGHDK and CDR2 SYGVNS. The germline V and J ends were trimmed by 5 bases and 1 base, with 14 bases remaining between them. The CDR3 length is 15 residues. CDR3 coding DNA: TGTGCCAGCAGTTCCCCCAGTAGTGGGAACACTGAAGCTTTCTTT. Protein product: CASSSPSSGNTEAFF.

The rearrangement uses TRBV6-6 and TRBJ2-7; unclear D gene. The CDR3 has 11 amino acids. Deletions cut 8 bases from V and 3 bases from J, with 8 bases between. CDR1 and CDR2 from the germline V gene are MNHNY and SVGAGI (reference sequence). The CDR3 sequence: CASGLGYEQYF. The CDR3 bases are TGTGCCAGCGGGTTAGGCTACGAGCAGTACTTC.

The CDR3 loop reads CASSDRGRVPETQYF. The CDR3 bases are TGTGCCAGCAGCGACCGCGGGAGAGTCCCGGAGACCCAGTACTTC. The chain links TRBV7-2 to TRBJ2-5; TRBD2 agrees at 7 bases. The CDR3 length is 15 residues. From germline, CDR1 is SGHTA and CDR2 FQGNSA. V shed 5 bases, J shed 5 bases, and the junction held 11 bases outside the gene matches.

The sample holds one count of this clone. This chain joins TRBV5-1 and TRBJ2-3; TRBD2 is a possible D gene (6 bases). The CDR3 covers 15 residues. From germline, CDR1 is SGHRS and CDR2 YFSETQ. The V end was cut by 0 bases, the J end by 5 bases, with 13 bases between. CDR3 region: CASSLDHLARDTQYF. The CDR3, as DNA: TGCGCCAGCAGCTTGGATCACCTAGCGCGAGATACGCAGTATTTT.

J is TRBJ2-5 and V is TRBV9, with 14 bases fitting TRBD2. Germline V gives CDR1 SGDLS, CDR2 YYNGEE. The V and J ends lost 3 bases and 2 bases, in that order; junction bases with no gene match: 12. The CDR3 totals 19 residues. For the CDR3, the DNA is TGTGCCAGCAGCGCAACCCCGGGACTAGCGGGAGCGGATCAAGAGACCCAGTACTTC. Its protein is CASSATPGLAGADQETQYF.

This chain links TRBV11-2 with TRBJ2-1; D gene ambiguous. This CDR3 spans 15 amino acids. Germline V gives CDR1 SGHAT, CDR2 FQNNGV. The V end lost 1 base, the J end lost 1 base, and 8 bases lay between the germline ends. CDR3 in amino acids: CASSLGRRSYNEQFF. Written as DNA, the CDR3 is TGTGCCAGCAGCTTAGGAAGGAGATCCTACAATGAGCAGTTCTTC.

CDR3 in DNA: TGCGCCAGCAGCCAAGTGGGGGTCGGGGGCGATGAGCAGTTCTTC. Its protein product is CASSQVGVGGDEQFF. The V gene is TRBV4-1, the J gene TRBJ2-1, with D tentatively TRBD1 or TRBD2 (6 bases each). CDR1 is MGHRA, CDR2 YSYEKL, per germline. CDR3 length: 15 residues. V lost 1 base, J lost 8 bases, and 15 bases lay in between.

This clone came up a few times. The chain joins TRBV7-9 to TRBJ1-1; the D is unclear. CDR3 length: 13 amino acids. Deletions cut 4 bases from V and 1 base from J, with 7 bases between. CDR1 and CDR2 (germline): SEHNR, FQNEAQ (reference sequence). CDR3 in DNA: TGTGCCAGCAGCTCTCACGAGAACACTGAAGCTTTCTTT. It encodes CASSSHENTEAFF.

The CDR3 DNA reads as TGTGCCAGCAAGCCTAGCGCGAACACCGGGGAGCTGTTTTTT. It encodes CASKPSANTGELFF. This chain links TRBV9 with TRBJ2-2; a possible D gene is TRBD2 (6 bases). Germline V gives CDR1 SGDLS, CDR2 YYNGEE. The CDR3 spans 14 residues. V shed 6 bases and J shed 0 bases, with 9 bases lying between them.